Listed below are T cell receptor beta chains from one sample, sequenced in a study of blood T cells in healthy people across ages. TCRdb fed the 5' RACE reads into MiXCR, producing one record per CDR3 protein. This table has 1,800,000 or so distinct CDR3 sequences, around 40% appearing once. Material for sequencing was blood. These receptor sequences come from a human donor in good health. The CDR3 runs from the conserved cysteine through the conserved F or W. The D gene is left open where the match is weak. Rows may omit the clone size; those that give it use once, few, many or a size class.

clone_size	d_call	v_call	j_call	cdr3_aa	cdr3_nt
few	TRBD2	TRBV7-8	TRBJ2-3	CASSARMTSGEGSDTQYF	TGTGCCAGCAGCGCCCGCATGACTAGCGGGGAGGGCTCAGATACGCAGTATTTT
once	NA	TRBV29-1	TRBJ1-2	CSVEQGGEDYGYTF	TGCAGCGTCGAACAGGGAGGGGAGGACTATGGCTACACCTTC
few	NA	TRBV7-2	TRBJ2-5	CASSRTSIQETQYF	TGTGCCAGCAGTCGGACCTCCATCCAAGAGACCCAGTACTTC
few	NA	TRBV20-1	TRBJ2-1	CSASGDAYNEQFF	TGCAGTGCTAGCGGAGACGCGTACAATGAGCAGTTCTTC
NA	NA	TRBV5-1	TRBJ2-5	CASSLNPDDGTQYF	TGCGCCAGCAGTTTGAACCCCGATGATGGGACCCAGTACTTC
NA	NA	TRBV4-3	TRBJ1-6	CASSQTGTPNSALHF	TGCGCCAGCAGCCAGACGGGGACTCCTAATTCAGCCCTCCACTTT
few	NA	TRBV11-3	TRBJ2-7	CASSPHGDGSYEQYF	TGTGCCAGCAGCCCCCACGGGGACGGTTCCTACGAGCAGTACTTC
NA	TRBD1	TRBV9	TRBJ2-7	CASNRQGSDYEQYF	TGTGCCAGCAACCGACAGGGATCGGACTACGAGCAGTACTTC
NA	NA	TRBV12-3/TRBV12-4	TRBJ2-6	CASSFDSYSGANVLTF	TGTGCCAGCAGTTTTGACAGCTACTCTGGGGCCAACGTCCTGACTTTC
NA	NA	TRBV7-9	TRBJ2-5	CASSRWGDRGETQYF	TGTGCCAGCAGCCGGTGGGGAGACCGAGGGGAGACCCAGTACTTC
NA	NA	TRBV4-3	TRBJ2-6	CASSPLESGANVLTF	TGCGCCAGCAGTCCGTTGGAGTCTGGGGCCAACGTCCTGACTTTC
NA	NA	TRBV5-1	TRBJ2-5	CASSDTPGVETQYF	TGCGCCAGCAGCGATACCCCCGGGGTAGAGACCCAGTACTTC
NA	TRBD2	TRBV7-2	TRBJ2-1	CASDVGLAVNEQFF	TGTGCCAGCGACGTCGGCCTAGCGGTCAATGAGCAGTTCTTC
NA	TRBD2	TRBV6-5	TRBJ2-3	CASSYSGLAGGTDTQYF	TGTGCCAGCAGTTACTCGGGACTAGCGGGGGGAACAGATACGCAGTATTTT
NA	NA	TRBV20-1	TRBJ2-1	CSARDIFSGRAYNEQFF	NA
many	NA	TRBV28	TRBJ1-2	CASSAGQGYTF	TGTGCCAGCAGTGCCGGACAGGGCTACACCTTC
few	NA	TRBV20-1	TRBJ2-7	CSARDMGGLTYEQYF	TGCAGTGCTAGAGATATGGGGGGCCTTACCTACGAGCAGTACTTT
NA	NA	TRBV19	TRBJ2-7	CASSPQDKKSYEQYF	TGTGCCAGTAGTCCCCAGGACAAAAAGAGCTACGAGCAGTACTTC
NA	NA	TRBV11-2	TRBJ2-1	CASSLGSSVQFF	TGTGCCAGCAGCTTGGGGTCGAGCGTGCAGTTCTTC
few	NA	TRBV7-9	TRBJ2-7	CASSSPRRAYEQYF	TGTGCCAGCAGCTCCCCCCGGCGGGCGTACGAGCAGTACTTC
NA	TRBD1	TRBV24-1	TRBJ1-2	CATSDWTTGDRLDGYTF	TGTGCCACCAGTGATTGGACGACAGGGGATAGACTCGATGGCTACACCTTC
NA	NA	TRBV6-5	TRBJ2-3	CASRVRGTSTDTQYF	TGTGCCAGCAGAGTGAGGGGCACCAGCACAGATACGCAGTATTTT
few	TRBD1	TRBV6-6	TRBJ1-2	CASRTNRDRGNLDYGYTF	TGTGCCAGCAGAACCAACCGGGACAGGGGGAATCTTGACTATGGCTACACCTTC
few	TRBD1	TRBV7-3	TRBJ2-6	CASSLKGTASSGANVLTF	TGTGCCAGCAGCTTAAAAGGGACAGCGAGCTCTGGGGCCAACGTCCTGACTTTC
NA	NA	TRBV5-1	TRBJ1-1	CASSPGGIGTEAFF	TGCGCCAGCAGCCCCGGTGGAATTGGCACTGAAGCTTTCTTT
NA	NA	TRBV20-1	TRBJ2-7	CSARNDGGPVSYEQYF	TGCAGTGCTAGAAACGACGGTGGACCCGTTTCCTACGAGCAGTACTTC
NA	TRBD2	TRBV7-2	TRBJ2-3	CASSLPVGLAGGTDTQYF	TGTGCCAGCAGCCTCCCGGTCGGACTAGCGGGGGGCACAGATACGCAGTATTTT
NA	NA	TRBV3-1	TRBJ2-6	CVSSQKGANVLTF	TGTGTCAGCAGTCAAAAGGGAGCCAACGTCCTGACTTTC
few	NA	TRBV28	TRBJ1-1	CASSLGFWGADTEAFF	TGTGCCAGCAGTTTAGGGTTTTGGGGGGCAGACACTGAAGCTTTCTTT
NA	NA	TRBV5-6	TRBJ2-7	CASSPGRLLREQYF	TGTGCCAGCAGCCCGGGACGGCTATTACGAGAGCAGTACTTC
NA	NA	TRBV14	TRBJ1-1	CASSQLLPGRDAEAFF	TGTGCCAGCAGCCAATTGTTGCCAGGAAGGGACGCTGAAGCTTTCTTT
NA	NA	TRBV7-3	TRBJ2-3	CASSFIGNLVTDTQYF	TGTGCCAGCAGCTTCATTGGGAACCTCGTCACAGATACGCAGTATTTT
few	NA	TRBV2	TRBJ2-1	CASSEMGKQFF	TGTGCCAGCAGTGAAATGGGAAAACAGTTCTTC
few	NA	TRBV4-1	TRBJ2-2	CASSQTDPVGELFF	TGCGCCAGCAGCCAAACGGATCCTGTCGGGGAGCTGTTTTTT
NA	NA	TRBV5-1	TRBJ1-4	CASREFGTGSEKLFF	TGCGCCAGCAGGGAGTTTGGCACTGGGAGTGAAAAACTGTTTTTT
NA	NA	TRBV7-2	TRBJ2-6	CASSLARAGAGANVLTF	TGTGCCAGCAGCTTAGCGCGGGCCGGGGCTGGGGCCAACGTCCTGACTTTC
once	NA	TRBV9	TRBJ2-3	CASSVEAISNTQYF	TGTGCCAGCAGCGTAGAAGCGATCTCGAATACGCAGTATTTT
few	TRBD1	TRBV20-1	TRBJ2-7	CSAGDRVYEQYF	TGCAGTGCAGGGGACAGGGTCTACGAGCAGTACTTC
many	NA	TRBV20-1	TRBJ2-1	CSARGTYSYNEQFF	TGCAGTGCTAGAGGGACCTACTCCTACAATGAGCAGTTCTTC
NA	NA	TRBV6-6	TRBJ2-7	CASSSSSITYEQYF	TGTGCCAGCAGCTCCTCTTCCATAACCTACGAGCAGTACTTC
NA	NA	TRBV5-1	TRBJ2-1	CASGSDEQFF	TGCGCCAGCGGATCCGATGAGCAGTTCTTC
once	TRBD2	TRBV29-1	TRBJ2-5	CSVEEAWSGGNQETQYF	TGCAGCGTTGAGGAGGCGTGGAGCGGGGGGAATCAAGAGACCCAGTACTTC
few	NA	TRBV12-3/TRBV12-4	TRBJ2-1	CAISRNEQFF	TGTGCCATAAGCAGAAATGAGCAGTTCTTC
NA	NA	TRBV7-9	TRBJ2-6	CASSVYNSFSGANVLTF	TGTGCCAGCAGCGTCTATAACAGCTTCTCTGGGGCCAACGTCCTGACTTTC
NA	NA	TRBV5-6	TRBJ2-5	CASSTGPGGIQETQYF	TGTGCCAGCAGCACAGGACCTGGCGGCATCCAAGAGACCCAGTACTTC
few	NA	TRBV6-1	TRBJ2-1	CASSSGLLSSYNEQFF	TGTGCCAGCAGTTCAGGACTCCTGAGCTCCTACAATGAGCAGTTCTTC
NA	TRBD1	TRBV4-1	TRBJ2-5	CASSHERDRAGGTQYF	TGCGCCAGCAGCCATGAGAGGGACAGGGCTGGCGGGACCCAGTACTTC
many	TRBD1	TRBV6-6	TRBJ2-1	CASSSTGTGYNEQFF	TGTGCCAGCAGTTCGACCGGGACAGGGTACAATGAGCAGTTCTTC
many	TRBD1	TRBV7-9	TRBJ1-4	CASSFTGGGEKLFF	TGTGCCAGCAGCTTTACAGGGGGTGGTGAAAAACTGTTTTTT
NA	NA	TRBV4-1	TRBJ2-1	CASSQEQQFTYNEQFF	TGCGCCAGCAGCCAAGAACAGCAGTTCACCTACAATGAGCAGTTCTTC
NA	NA	TRBV13	TRBJ2-7	CASSGPVPSYEQYF	TGTGCCAGCAGTGGACCCGTCCCAAGCTACGAGCAGTACTTC
NA	TRBD2	TRBV20-1	TRBJ2-1	CSARGLGLAGGYNEQFF	TGCAGTGCTAGGGGCCTAGGGCTAGCGGGGGGCTACAATGAGCAGTTCTTC
few	NA	TRBV12-3/TRBV12-4	TRBJ2-3	CASSQLRGDTQYF	TGTGCCAGCAGTCAGCTTAGGGGGGATACGCAGTATTTT
few	NA	TRBV15	TRBJ2-7	CATSRDLGPYEQYF	TGTGCCACCAGCAGGGATTTGGGGCCGTACGAGCAGTACTTC
few	NA	TRBV25-1	TRBJ1-2	CASSEDPQGGYGYTF	TGTGCCAGCAGTGAAGACCCACAGGGCGGGTATGGCTACACCTTC